A selection of T cell receptor beta chains follows, all from one sample in a study of early T cells in non-severe SARS-CoV-2 infection. One entry per CDR3 protein results from TCRdb running MiXCR on the 5' RACE reads. The sample contains about 39,000 distinct CDR3 sequences, 5.5% to 7% of which appear only once. The source was whole blood, collected at baseline. These receptors all stem from an adult who was a healthcare worker with PCR-confirmed SARS-CoV-2 infection or an uninfected control (not recorded which). Both conserved end residues are trimmed from each CDR3.

v_gene	j_gene	CDR3aa
TRBV20-1	TRBJ2-1	SAKVRGDYNEQF
TRBV19	TRBJ2-1	ASSRSLARPSYNEQF
TRBV7-2	TRBJ2-7	ASSLGTSNSYEQY
TRBV7-9	TRBJ1-1	ASSLEGPTEAF
TRBV6-1	TRBJ2-7	ASSSQWASYEQY
TRBV20-1	TRBJ1-4	SARDRVTNEKLF
TRBV6-4	TRBJ1-1	ASSDGTGGMNTEAF
TRBV4-1	TRBJ2-1	ASSHPQGHEQF
TRBV6-5	TRBJ1-2	ASSYSLQGYGYT
TRBV30	TRBJ1-2	AWSGRGVVDGYT
TRBV20-1	TRBJ2-4	SAWDSLAKNIQY
TRBV12-3/TRBV12-4	TRBJ2-5	ASSSGTAAQETQY
TRBV18	TRBJ1-1	ASSPTGNTEAF
TRBV11-1	TRBJ2-3	ASSLPLGSGAVVDTQY
TRBV11-2	TRBJ1-3	ASSFYHSSGNTIY
TRBV6-2/TRBV6-3	TRBJ1-1	ASSWGQKNTEAF
TRBV7-9	TRBJ1-1	ASSRLRGALTEAF
TRBV5-1	TRBJ1-1	ASSLDPGTNTEAF
TRBV6-2/TRBV6-3	TRBJ1-5	ASSFDRGDQPQH
TRBV5-1	TRBJ2-7	ASSPGTGVVFYEQY
TRBV7-3	TRBJ2-1	ASSWTVFNEQF
TRBV18	TRBJ2-6	ASSPGPRTGANVLT
TRBV28	TRBJ2-1	ASSFSDRGQF
TRBV7-9	TRBJ2-3	ASSLGDYSSTDTQY
TRBV19	TRBJ1-1	ASTPGMVGTEAF
TRBV4-1	TRBJ2-7	ASSPLGLGEQY
TRBV7-6	TRBJ1-1	ASSLDLVTEAF